This T cell receptor (beta chain) came from a study of T cell responses to AZD1222 COVID-19 vaccine (dated by TCRdb to about 2021). About the study as a whole: AZD1222 recipients given second doses at about 4 weeks or at about 12 weeks were pooled, since spike-specific TCR depth and breadth were not found to differ between the two schedules. TCR sequencing was performed for fewer than 250 trial participants, of whom about 200 were given two doses of AZD1222 and some 26 were given two doses of MenACWY control vaccine. Trial participants were enrolled by age into subgroups of 18-55, 56-69 and 70-plus years, and 148, 28 and 57 TCR-sequenced participants, respectively, were included in these subgroups.

The CDR3 regions of human TCRbeta chains were subjected to immunosequencing. As for the authors' bioinformatics: Repertoire TCRs were matched against a reference library of SARS-CoV-2-specific TCRs generated with the MIRA antigen-specificity platform. Breadth was defined as the fraction of unique TCRs that were SARS-CoV-2-associated, and depth was defined as the fraction of total T cells that were SARS-CoV-2-associated. Using the MIRA data, every spike-specific TCR was mapped to the spike region that the TCR reacted to and assigned to either a CD4 or a CD8 class. Log10-transformed breadth and depth values were compared by one-way ANOVA with Sidak's multiple comparisons tests. Here the immuneACCESS table is served through TCRdb, limited to in-frame sequences with V and J called. Missing clones are a known gap in these copies; in checked studies unresolved V genes cover under half, and the rest lacks a known reason. V and J calls plus clone size are reproduced from that table; the DNA served to infer D and trimming. For this sample the table gives 130,000 to 150,000 clones, of which around 88% were detected only once. Of the sample, approximately 15% is held by the ten largest clones.

The research as a whole found: Participants were mostly white British and included more females than males, and it was suggested by the authors that clonal diversity may have been underestimated. In the small 56-69-year group, the increase in depth fell short of significance, most likely because of low power. Vaccine-associated CD4 TCRs spanned the whole spike protein, with dominant responses in regions 160-218 and 743-854. Epitopes outside the regions mutated in the B.1.351 and B.1.1.7 variants were reportedly recognized by nearly half of the unique spike-specific TCRs. Conclusions about previously exposed vaccinees are limited, since just a handful of AZD1222 recipients were seropositive for SARS-CoV-2 at baseline. After two AZD1222 doses, both the breadth and the depth of spike-specific TCRs were significantly higher than at day 0 and than in MenACWY recipients. Because no day 14 peak-response samples were available, the repertoires could be characterized only after the peak T cell response.

The time point label on this specimen signifies: baseline before first vaccination. Vaccinee samples came from UK trials COV001 and COV002, including a single-blind randomized controlled phase 2/3 trial of AZD1222 (ChAdOx1 nCoV-19) in healthy adults. For TCRbeta chain sequencing, PBMC samples were collected from trial participants at day 0 and at day 28 after the second dose. Concerning this clone itself: Its antigen remains unidentified. At one end the junction does not follow the germline gene, possibly because of a read error.

From the cysteine up to the phenylalanine, the CDR3 has a length of 13 residues. Solely the CDR3 DNA is kept, with 39 bases framed from the first base. For CDR1 and CDR2, the germline V gene lists MNHNS and SASEGT. The sample here was peripheral blood, taken on day 0 of AZD1222 vaccination. This TCR was sampled from an adult in good health. The V and J genes are TRBV6-1 and TRBJ2-7; TRBD2 agrees with 8 junctional bases. The nucleotide sequence is TGTGCCAGCAGCGAAGTTGAACTAGCGGCAAAGTACTTC. It translates to CASSEVELAAKYF.